A single TCR beta chain is shown here with its context. Its antigen is not yet known. Base qualities are not provided; no much larger clone lies one nucleotide away. The data stem from a study of shared T cell receptors in the human thymus listed by TCRdb under 2021. About the full investigation: The study examined how self-reactive, shared T-cell receptor alpha chains are generated in the human thymus.

The method behind the library was the immunoSEQ multiplex PCR assay. TCRdb stores this immuneACCESS table with in-frame sequences only. Part of the clones is absent; in the studies checked, under half of the shortfall reflects unresolved V genes, and no reason is known for the rest. Recorded for this sample are under 850,000 clones; around 87% of them occurred a single time. Around 0.01% of the sample is held by the ten biggest clonotypes. The CDR3 sequence holds 13 residues, the cysteine and phenylalanine included. Of the read, only the CDR3 DNA is kept; its 39 bases are in frame from base 1. The junction shows trimming of 6 bases on V and 5 bases on J, and the gene matches do not reach 6 bases of it. CDR1 and CDR2 were assigned from the germline V gene (reference sequence) as MNHEY and SMNVEV. The same data also went into a second study, on human thymus T cells. As that second study puts it: The donors were immunologically healthy infants in Finland who had open corrective cardiac surgery for congenital heart defects. Thymus tissue was collected as surgical resects that were removed during corrective cardiac surgery. Biased V and J gene segment usage appeared to be present in both thymic and peripheral blood repertoires. The related research found that thymic TCR repertoires overlapped highly between unrelated individuals. The study characterized TCR alpha and beta repertoires from under 10 infant thymus samples and a few related peripheral blood samples. The cohort included more than 5 male and two female infants, with donor ages spanning 7 to 244 days. Thymocytes were freed from the tissue by mechanical means and kept at -70 degrees C as pellets of roughly 9-33 million cells. A QIAsymphony instrument was used to extract genomic DNA from the frozen cell pellets. The immunoSEQ multiplex PCR assay was used to amplify the TCRB and TCRAD loci from a standardized amount of quality-controlled genomic DNA. The V(D)J region was spanned by amplicons of a length sufficient to cover the CDR3 and to identify V and J genes. The commercial immunoSEQ service was used to sequence amplicons on an Illumina platform. Corrections for primer bias and sequencing errors followed previously described methods, while TCRAD and TCRB definitions were based on the IMGT database. immunoSEQ Analyzer 3.0 and VDJTools were used for repertoire analysis, which covered basic statistics, V/J segment usage, diversity estimates, rarefaction and pairwise overlap. Diversity was estimated with Chao1, ChaoE, Efron-Thisted, Shannon and inverse Simpson indices, and also on datasets down-sampled to the smallest sample. For repertoire overlap, CDR3 nucleotide sequence, V gene and J gene had to match strictly, and clustering was done by Jaccard-based multidimensional scaling. On average, thymus samples gave about 750,000 unique TCRB clonotypes, whereas blood samples gave 80,000 to 85,000.

The sequence joins TRBV27 to TRBJ1-2; 7 middle bases align to TRBD1. The source material was thymocytes. The TCR originated in a boy under two years old with a congenital heart defect. Donor details come from another sample of the same person, matched by shared clones. The CDR3 is CASSPRGIYGYTF. Read as DNA, the sequence is TGTGCCAGCAGCCCCAGGGGGATATATGGCTACACCTTC.